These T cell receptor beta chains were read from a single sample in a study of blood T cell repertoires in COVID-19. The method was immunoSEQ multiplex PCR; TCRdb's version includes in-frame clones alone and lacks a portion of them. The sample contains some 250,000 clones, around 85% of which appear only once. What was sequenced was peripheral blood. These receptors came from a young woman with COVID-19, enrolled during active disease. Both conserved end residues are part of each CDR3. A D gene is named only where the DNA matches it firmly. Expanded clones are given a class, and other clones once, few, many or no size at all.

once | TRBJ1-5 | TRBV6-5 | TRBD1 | CASRRGQGVNQPQHF | TGTGCCAGCAGGAGGGGACAGGGTGTCAATCAGCCCCAGCATTTT
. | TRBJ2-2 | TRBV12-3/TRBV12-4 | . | CASRVFETGELFF | TGTGCCAGCAGGGTATTCGAGACCGGGGAGCTGTTTTTT
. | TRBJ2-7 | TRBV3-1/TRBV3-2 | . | CASSQVAGQGRQYF | TGTGCCAGCAGCCAAGTAGCGGGACAGGGCCGGCAGTACTTC
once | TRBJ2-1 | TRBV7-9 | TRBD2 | CASSTQRGTSSVNEQFF | TGTGCCAGCAGCACGCAAAGAGGGACTAGCAGCGTCAATGAGCAGTTCTTC
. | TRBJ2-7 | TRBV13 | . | CASSLVSGEQYF | TGTGCCAGCAGCTTAGTTTCGGGAGAGCAGTACTTC
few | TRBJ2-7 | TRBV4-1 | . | CASSQDMEGEQYF | TGCGCCAGCAGCCAAGATATGGAGGGCGAGCAGTACTTC
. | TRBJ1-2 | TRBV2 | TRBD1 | CASSDRSGQGGNGYTF | TGTGCCAGCAGTGACCGATCTGGACAGGGCGGTAATGGCTACACCTTC
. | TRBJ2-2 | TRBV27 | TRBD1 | CASSSGTGGGELFF | TGTGCCAGCAGTTCCGGGACAGGAGGTGGGGAGCTGTTTTTT
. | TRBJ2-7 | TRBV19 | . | CASSHTGIGSYEQYF | TGTGCCAGTAGTCACACAGGGATAGGGTCCTACGAGCAGTACTTC
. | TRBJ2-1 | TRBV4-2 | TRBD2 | CASSQETSGGYNEQFF | TGTGCCAGCAGCCAGGAGACTAGCGGGGGCTACAATGAGCAGTTCTTC
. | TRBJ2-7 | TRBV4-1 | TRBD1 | CASSHPRDRSLSFPRPDEQYF | TGCGCCAGCAGCCATCCCCGGGACAGGTCTCTTTCTTTTCCCCGACCAGACGAGCAGTACTTC
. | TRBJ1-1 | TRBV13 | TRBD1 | CASSLDRGVEAFF | TGTGCCAGCAGCTTGGACAGGGGGGTTGAAGCTTTCTTT
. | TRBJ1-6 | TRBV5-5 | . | CASSLTATGWNSPLHF | TGTGCCAGCAGCTTGACGGCCACAGGGTGGAATTCACCCCTCCACTTT
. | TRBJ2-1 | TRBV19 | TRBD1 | CASSIVFGTGDEQFF | TGTGCCAGTAGTATTGTCTTTGGGACAGGGGATGAGCAGTTCTTC
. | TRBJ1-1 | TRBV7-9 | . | CASSLRVEAFF | TGTGCCAGCAGCTTACGTGTCGAAGCTTTCTTT
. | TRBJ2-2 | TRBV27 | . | CASSRGTVNTGELFF | TGTGCCAGCAGTCGCGGGACAGTGAACACCGGGGAGCTGTTTTTT
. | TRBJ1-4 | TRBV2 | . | CASSEGQAEKLFF | TGTGCCAGCAGTGAAGGACAGGCGGAAAAACTGTTTTTT
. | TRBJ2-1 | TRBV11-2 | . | CASSLIGGYDEQFF | TGTGCCAGCAGCTTAATTGGAGGTTACGATGAGCAGTTCTTC
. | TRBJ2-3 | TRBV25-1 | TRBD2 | CASSRLAGSRTDTQYF | TGTGCCAGCAGCCGACTAGCGGGGAGTCGGACAGATACGCAGTATTTT
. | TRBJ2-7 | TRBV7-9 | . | CASSSQIGGAYEQYF | TGTGCCAGCAGCTCTCAGATAGGGGGAGCCTACGAGCAGTACTTC
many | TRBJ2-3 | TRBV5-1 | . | CASSDRRSSDTQYF | TGCGCCAGCAGCGACCGCCGGAGCTCCGATACGCAGTATTTT